This entry is about one T cell receptor (beta chain). Using immunoSEQ multiplex PCR, the repertoire was profiled, and TCRdb retains in-frame clones only, with some absent. The table records tens of thousands of clones, around nine tenths of them present only once. Trimming pared 5 bases from V and 10 bases from J, leaving 14 bases between. Germline values: CDR1 SEHNR, CDR2 FQNEAQ (reference sequence). This CDR3 spans 12 amino acids. This record belongs to a study of blood T cell repertoires in COVID-19. The overall study: The United States, Italy and Spain provided the acute and convalescent COVID-19 samples. PBMCs, B-cell-depleted T cells, or T cells were the source of the cDNA or gDNA that made up the material.

The TCR originated in a man aged 55 to 69 with active COVID-19. The chain couples TRBV7-9 to TRBJ1-1; a possible D gene is TRBD1 (5 bases). The sample consisted of peripheral blood. CDR3 in DNA: TGTGCCAGCAGCCCAACAGGATTCGGAGCTTTCTTT. This gives the protein CASSPTGFGAFF.